A single sample gave rise to the 9 T cell receptor beta chains below, sequenced in a study of technical replicates of blood from several donors. Sequencing used immunoSEQ multiplex PCR; TCRdb keeps in-frame clones, though not all of them. This sample carries roughly 50,000 clones, 93% of them seen once, and the ten largest clones take roughly 4%. Source material: PBMCs. Receptor source: a human donor in good health. Some clones in this sample may be carry-over from other donors' samples.

The rearrangement joins TRBV15 to TRBJ1-1; the D is unclear. CDR1 LNHNV and CDR2 YYDKDF come from the germline V gene (reference sequence). V lost 0 bases and J 0 bases, leaving 8 bases between the germline ends. The CDR3 loop spans 15 amino acids. CDR3 sequence: CATSRDGGLNTEAFF. The DNA of the CDR3 is TGTGCCACCAGCAGAGATGGCGGATTGAACACTGAAGCTTTCTTT.

The CDR3 here is CASSPSYSVLTF. CDR3 in DNA: TGTGCCAGCTCACCCTCCTACTCCGTCCTGACTTTC. The J gene is TRBJ2-6, the V gene TRBV18; no reliable D call. Germline V CDR1 and CDR2: KGHSH, LQKENI. Trimming removed 3 bases from V and 12 bases from J, with 9 bases in between. The CDR3 covers 12 residues. Full variable domain (missing parts from reference TRBV18 and TRBJ2-6): NAGVMQNPRHLVRRRGQEARLRCSPMKGHSHVYWYRQLPEEGLKFMVYLQKENIIDESGMPKERFSAEFPKEGPSILRIQQVVRGDSAAYFCASSPSYSVLTFGAGSRLTVL.

The chain couples TRBV7-2 to TRBJ2-7, with a possible D match to TRBD1 (5 bases). CDR1 and CDR2 (germline): SGHTA, FQGNSA. The CDR3 contains 14 residues. V was cut by 2 bases and J by 2 bases, with 10 bases left in between. The CDR3 is CASSLQPGTYEQYF. In nucleotides, the CDR3 is TGTGCCAGCAGCTTACAACCAGGGACCTACGAGCAGTACTTC.

This chain links TRBV9 with TRBJ2-5; 9 bases match TRBD1. Unmatched junction bases numbered 8, after V lost 4 bases and J lost 7 bases. This CDR3 spans 14 amino acids. Per germline, CDR1 SGDLS and CDR2 YYNGEE. CDR3 protein: CASSPRQGEGTQYF. In DNA form, the CDR3 reads TGTGCCAGCAGCCCCCGACAGGGGGAGGGGACCCAGTACTTC.

J is TRBJ2-1 and V is TRBV7-6, with 9 bases aligning to TRBD2. V lost 3 bases to trimming and J lost 8 bases; unmatched junction nucleotides: 8. This CDR3 spans 15 amino acids. Germline V gene sequence: CDR1 SGHVS, CDR2 FNYEAQ. In DNA form, the CDR3 reads TGTGCCAGCAGCTTTCAGGGCGGGGGGGCATATGAGCAGTTCTTC. Translated: CASSFQGGGAYEQFF.

The genes are TRBV6-4 and TRBJ2-5; TRBD2 aligns across 8 bases. The V and J ends lost 4 bases and 4 bases, in that order; junction bases with no gene match: 8. The CDR3 spans 15 residues. CDR1 and CDR2 (germline): MRHNA, SNTAGT. The CDR3 loop reads CASSASGGGPETQYF. CDR3 nucleotide sequence: TGTGCCAGCAGTGCGAGCGGGGGCGGGCCAGAGACCCAGTACTTC.

V gene TRBV6-4 combines with J gene TRBJ2-2, with a possible D match to TRBD2 (6 bases). This CDR3 is built from 16 residues. V was clipped by 3 bases and J by 0 bases, with 11 bases between them. CDR1 is MRHNA, CDR2 SNTAGT, per germline. CDR3 sequence: CASSEDYQTNTGELFF. CDR3 DNA: TGTGCCAGCAGTGAGGACTACCAAACGAACACCGGGGAGCTGTTTTTT.

V usage is TRBV7-3 and J usage is TRBJ2-2, with a possible D match to TRBD1 (7 bases). The germline V gene has CDR1 SGHTA and CDR2 FQGTGA. Trimming left V 7 bases short and J 4 bases short, with 13 bases between. CDR3 length: 14 amino acids. CDR3 in amino acids: CASTQGGGTGELFF. The DNA for the CDR3 is TGTGCCAGCACCCAGGGGGGCGGCACCGGGGAGCTGTTTTTT. Supplemented by reference TRBV7-3 and TRBJ2-2, the full variable domain reads GAGVSQTPSNKVTEKGKYVELRCDPISGHTALYWYRQSLGQGPEFLIYFQGTGAADDSGLPNDRFFAVRPEGSVSTLKIQRTERGDSAVYLCASTQGGGTGELFFGEGSRLTVL.

The chain employs TRBV4-3 and TRBJ1-2; 8 bases agree with TRBD1. Looked up from germline, CDR1 is LGHNA and CDR2 is YSLEER. The CDR3 has 15 residues. J was trimmed by 3 bases and V by 0 bases; bases with no gene match: 3. The CDR3 DNA reads TGCGCCAGCAGCCAAGATGCGACAGGGGACTATGGCTACACCTTC. Its translation: CASSQDATGDYGYTF.